Shown below are 4 T cell receptor beta chains from a single sample sequenced in a study of OX40 agonist ivuxolimab in advanced cancers. The repertoire was sequenced with immunoSEQ multiplex PCR; TCRdb's copy has only in-frame clones and lacks some. The table shows approximately 89,000 clones, with about nine tenths occurring only once. Sequencing was performed on CD4+ or CD8+ T cells sorted from blood, taken in a trial of the OX40 agonist ivuxolimab. The receptors were gathered from an adult with an advanced solid tumor such as melanoma, head and neck, liver or kidney cancer.

The chain is built from TRBV18 and TRBJ2-3; 7 bases are a match to TRBD2. Per the germline V gene, CDR1 is KGHSH and CDR2 is LQKENI. This CDR3 comprises 18 residues. V lost 0 bases, J lost 1 base, and 10 bases stayed unmatched. CDR3: CASSPPSGKGYGTDTQYF. CDR3 nucleotide sequence: TGTGCCAGCTCACCACCAAGCGGGAAAGGGTACGGCACAGATACGCAGTATTTT.

This clone showed up just once. This chain links TRBV21-1 with TRBJ2-7; TRBD2 is taken as the D call from the table, unchecked against the DNA. TRBV21-1 is flagged as a pseudogene. CDR3 length: 17 amino acids. The CDR3 sequence: CASIPPPGLRDYYEQYF. CDR3 bases: TGTGCCAGCATCCCCCCGCCCGGACTGCGGGATTACTACGAGCAGTACTTC.

This chain joins TRBV14 and TRBJ2-2; perhaps TRBD2 as D (5 bases). V gave up 3 bases and J gave up 11 bases, with 10 bases separating them. CDR3 length equals 12 residues. CDR1 and CDR2 from the germline V gene are SGHDN and FVKESK. DNA for the CDR3: TGTGCCAGCAGCCACCTACCGGGAGAGCTGTTTTTT. It is translated as CASSHLPGELFF.

V usage is TRBV10-2 and J usage is TRBJ2-3; D ambiguous. V lost 0 bases to trimming and J lost 6 bases, with 4 bases between them. The CDR3 is 12 amino acids. Germline V gene lookup returns CDR1 WSHSY and CDR2 SAAADI. In DNA, the CDR3 is TGCGCCAGCAGTGAGTCGCGGGATACGCAGTATTTT. Translation gives CASSESRDTQYF.